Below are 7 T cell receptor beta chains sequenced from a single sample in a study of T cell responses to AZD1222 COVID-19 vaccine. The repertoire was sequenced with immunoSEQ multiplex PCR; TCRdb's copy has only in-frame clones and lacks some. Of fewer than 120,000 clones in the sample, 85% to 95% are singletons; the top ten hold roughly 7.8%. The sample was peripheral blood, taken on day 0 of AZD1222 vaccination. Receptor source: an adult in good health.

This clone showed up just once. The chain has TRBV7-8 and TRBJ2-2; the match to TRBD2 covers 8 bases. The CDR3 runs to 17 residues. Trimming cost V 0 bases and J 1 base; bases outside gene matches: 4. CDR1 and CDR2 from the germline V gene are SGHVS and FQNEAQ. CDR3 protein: CASSLAWRGENTGELFF. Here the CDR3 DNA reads TGTGCCAGCAGCTTAGCCTGGCGGGGGGAGAACACCGGGGAGCTGTTTTTT.

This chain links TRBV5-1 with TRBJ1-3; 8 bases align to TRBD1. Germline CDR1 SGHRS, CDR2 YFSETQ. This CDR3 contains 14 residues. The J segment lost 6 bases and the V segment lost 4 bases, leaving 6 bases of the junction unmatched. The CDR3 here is CASSAAGGQNTIYF. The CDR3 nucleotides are TGCGCCAGCAGCGCGGCAGGGGGCCAAAACACCATATATTTT.

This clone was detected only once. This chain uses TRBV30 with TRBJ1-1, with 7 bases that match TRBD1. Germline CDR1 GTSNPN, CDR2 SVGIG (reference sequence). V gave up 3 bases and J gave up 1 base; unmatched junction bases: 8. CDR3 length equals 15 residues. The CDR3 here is CAWRGQGVPNTEAFF. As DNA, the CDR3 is TGTGCCTGGAGGGGCCAGGGGGTCCCGAACACTGAAGCTTTCTTT.

The CDR3 sequence is CASSLGGTNIQETQYF. The CDR3, as DNA: TGTGCCAGCAGCTTAGGTGGGACTAATATCCAAGAGACCCAGTACTTC. This chain joins TRBV7-9 and TRBJ2-5, with TRBD2 matching 7 bases. This CDR3 is built from 16 residues. Unmatched junction bases numbered 6, after V lost 1 base and J lost 1 base. CDR1 SEHNR and CDR2 FQNEAQ come from the germline V gene (reference sequence).

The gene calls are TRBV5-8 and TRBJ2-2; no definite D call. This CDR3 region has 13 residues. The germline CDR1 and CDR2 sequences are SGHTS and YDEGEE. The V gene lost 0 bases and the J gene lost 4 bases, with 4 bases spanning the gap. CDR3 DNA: TGTGCCAGCAGCTTGGGGGTCACCGGGGAGCTGTTTTTT. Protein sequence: CASSLGVTGELFF. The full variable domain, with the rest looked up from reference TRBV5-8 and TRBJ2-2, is EAGVTQSPTHLIKTRGQQATLRCSPISGHTSVYWYQQALGLGLQFLLWYDEGEERNRGNFPPRFSGRQFPNYSSELNVNALELEDSALYLCASSLGVTGELFFGEGSRLTVL.

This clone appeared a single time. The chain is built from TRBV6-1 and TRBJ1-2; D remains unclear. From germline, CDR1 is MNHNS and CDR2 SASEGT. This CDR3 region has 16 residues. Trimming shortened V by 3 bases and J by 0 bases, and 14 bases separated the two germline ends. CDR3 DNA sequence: TGTGCCAGCAGTGAGGTCAGCAGATCTTCTAACTATGGCTACACCTTC. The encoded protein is CASSEVSRSSNYGYTF.

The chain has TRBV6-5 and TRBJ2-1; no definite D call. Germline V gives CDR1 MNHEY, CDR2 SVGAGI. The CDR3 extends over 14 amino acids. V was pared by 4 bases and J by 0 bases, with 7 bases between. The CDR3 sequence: CASSSADSYNEQFF. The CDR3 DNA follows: TGTGCCAGCAGTTCGGCAGACTCCTACAATGAGCAGTTCTTC.